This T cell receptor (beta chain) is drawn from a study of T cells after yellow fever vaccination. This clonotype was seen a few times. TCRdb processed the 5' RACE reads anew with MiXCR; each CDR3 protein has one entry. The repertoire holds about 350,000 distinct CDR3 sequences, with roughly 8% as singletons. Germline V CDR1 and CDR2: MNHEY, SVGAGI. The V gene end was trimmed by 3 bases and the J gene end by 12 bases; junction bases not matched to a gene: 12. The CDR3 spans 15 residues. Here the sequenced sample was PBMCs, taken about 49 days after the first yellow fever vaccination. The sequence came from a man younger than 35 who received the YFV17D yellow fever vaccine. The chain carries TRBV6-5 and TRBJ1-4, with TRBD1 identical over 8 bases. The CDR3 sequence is CASSYLPGQEGQLFF. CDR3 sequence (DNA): TGTGCCAGCAGTTATCTCCCGGGACAGGAGGGGCAACTGTTTTTT.